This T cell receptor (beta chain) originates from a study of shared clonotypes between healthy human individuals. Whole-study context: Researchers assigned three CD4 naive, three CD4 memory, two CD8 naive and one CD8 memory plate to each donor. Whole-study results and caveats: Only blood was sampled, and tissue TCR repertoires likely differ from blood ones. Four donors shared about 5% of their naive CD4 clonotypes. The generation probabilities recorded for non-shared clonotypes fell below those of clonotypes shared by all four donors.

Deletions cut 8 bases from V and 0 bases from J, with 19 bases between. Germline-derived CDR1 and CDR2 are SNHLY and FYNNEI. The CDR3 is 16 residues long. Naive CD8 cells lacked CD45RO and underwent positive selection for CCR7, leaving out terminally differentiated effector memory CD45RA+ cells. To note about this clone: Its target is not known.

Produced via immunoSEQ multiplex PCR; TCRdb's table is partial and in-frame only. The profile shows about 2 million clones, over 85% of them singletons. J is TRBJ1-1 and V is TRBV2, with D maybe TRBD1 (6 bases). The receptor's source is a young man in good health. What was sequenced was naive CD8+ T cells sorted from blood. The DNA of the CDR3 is TGTGCCAGCCATGAAGAGGGGGAAGGAATGAACACTGAAGCTTTCTTT. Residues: CASHEEGEGMNTEAFF. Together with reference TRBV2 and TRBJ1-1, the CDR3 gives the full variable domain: EPEVTQTPSHQVTQMGQEVILRCVPISNHLYFYWYRQILGQKVEFLVSFYNNEISEKSEIFDDQFSVERPDGSNFTLKIRSTKLEDSAMYFCASHEEGEGMNTEAFFGQGTRLTVV.